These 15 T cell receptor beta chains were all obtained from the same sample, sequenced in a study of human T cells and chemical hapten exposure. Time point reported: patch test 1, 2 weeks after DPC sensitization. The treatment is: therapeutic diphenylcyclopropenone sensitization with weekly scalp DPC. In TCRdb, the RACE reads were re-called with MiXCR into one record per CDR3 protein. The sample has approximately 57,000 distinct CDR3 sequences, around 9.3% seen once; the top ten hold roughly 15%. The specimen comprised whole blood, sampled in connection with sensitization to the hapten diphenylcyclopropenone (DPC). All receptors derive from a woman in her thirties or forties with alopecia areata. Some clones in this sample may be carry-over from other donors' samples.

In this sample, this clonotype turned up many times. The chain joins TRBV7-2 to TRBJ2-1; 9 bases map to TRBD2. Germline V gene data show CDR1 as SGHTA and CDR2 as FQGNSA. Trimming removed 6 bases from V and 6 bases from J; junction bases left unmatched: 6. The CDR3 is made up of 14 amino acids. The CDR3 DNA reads TGTGCCAGCAGTAAGGGACTAGCCAGCAATGAGCAGTTCTTC. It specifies CASSKGLASNEQFF.

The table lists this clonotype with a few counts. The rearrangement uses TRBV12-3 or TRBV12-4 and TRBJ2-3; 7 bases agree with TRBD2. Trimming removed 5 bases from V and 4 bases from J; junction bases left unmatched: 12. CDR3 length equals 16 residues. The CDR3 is CASSPPTSLGADTQYF. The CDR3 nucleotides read TGTGCCAGCAGTCCGCCGACTAGCTTGGGGGCAGATACGCAGTATTTT.

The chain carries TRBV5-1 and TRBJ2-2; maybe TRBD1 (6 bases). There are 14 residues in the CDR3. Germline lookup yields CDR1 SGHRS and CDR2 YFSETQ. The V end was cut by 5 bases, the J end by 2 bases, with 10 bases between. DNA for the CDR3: TGCGCCAGCAGGGGGGCGCACAACACCGGGGAGCTGTTTTTT. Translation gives CASRGAHNTGELFF. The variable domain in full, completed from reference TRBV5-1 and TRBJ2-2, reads KAGVTQTPRYLIKTRGQQVTLSCSPISGHRSVSWYQQTPGQGLQFLFEYFSETQRNKGNFPGRFSGRQFSNSRSEMNVSTLELGDSALYLCASRGAHNTGELFFGEGSRLTVL.

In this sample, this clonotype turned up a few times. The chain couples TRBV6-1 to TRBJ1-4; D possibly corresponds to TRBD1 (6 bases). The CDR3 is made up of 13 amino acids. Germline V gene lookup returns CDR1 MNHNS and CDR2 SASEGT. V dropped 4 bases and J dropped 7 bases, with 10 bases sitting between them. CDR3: CASSGQESEKLFF. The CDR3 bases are TGTGCCAGCAGTGGACAGGAAAGTGAAAAACTGTTTTTT.

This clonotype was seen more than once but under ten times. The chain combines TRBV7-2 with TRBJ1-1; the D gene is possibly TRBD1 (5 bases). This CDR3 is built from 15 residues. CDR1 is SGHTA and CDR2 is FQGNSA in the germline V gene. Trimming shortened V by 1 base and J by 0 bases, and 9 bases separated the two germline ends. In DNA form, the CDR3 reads TGTGCCAGCAGCTTAGTTCGACAGCTGAACACTGAAGCTTTCTTT. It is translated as CASSLVRQLNTEAFF.

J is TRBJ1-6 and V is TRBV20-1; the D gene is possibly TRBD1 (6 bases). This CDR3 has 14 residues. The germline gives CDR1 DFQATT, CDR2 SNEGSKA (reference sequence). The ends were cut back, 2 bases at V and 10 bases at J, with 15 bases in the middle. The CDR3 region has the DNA TGCAGTGCTAGATCCGGACAGTCATCATCACCCCTCCACTTT. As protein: CSARSGQSSSPLHF.

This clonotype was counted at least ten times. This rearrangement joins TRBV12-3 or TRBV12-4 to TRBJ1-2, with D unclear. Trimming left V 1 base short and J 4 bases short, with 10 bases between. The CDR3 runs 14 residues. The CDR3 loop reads CASSLGGLLYGYTF. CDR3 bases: TGTGCCAGCAGTTTAGGAGGACTACTCTATGGCTACACCTTC.

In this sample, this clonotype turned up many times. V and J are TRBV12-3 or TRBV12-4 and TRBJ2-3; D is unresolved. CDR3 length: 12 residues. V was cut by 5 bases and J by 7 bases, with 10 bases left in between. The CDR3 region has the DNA TGTGCCAGCAGTCTGAAAGGAAATACGCAGTATTTT. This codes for CASSLKGNTQYF.

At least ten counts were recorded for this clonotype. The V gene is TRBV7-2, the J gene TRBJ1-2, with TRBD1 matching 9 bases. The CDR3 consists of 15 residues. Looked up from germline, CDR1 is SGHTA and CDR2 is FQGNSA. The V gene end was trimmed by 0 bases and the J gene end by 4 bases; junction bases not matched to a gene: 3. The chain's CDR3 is CASSLAGQGPYGYTF. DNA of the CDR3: TGTGCCAGCAGCTTAGCGGGACAGGGTCCCTATGGCTACACCTTC.

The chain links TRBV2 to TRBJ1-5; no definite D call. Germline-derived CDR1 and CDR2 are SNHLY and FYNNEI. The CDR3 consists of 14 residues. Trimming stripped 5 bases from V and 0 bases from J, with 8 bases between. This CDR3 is CASSIYLSNQPQHF. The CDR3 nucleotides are TGTGCCAGCAGTATTTATCTTAGCAATCAGCCCCAGCATTTT.

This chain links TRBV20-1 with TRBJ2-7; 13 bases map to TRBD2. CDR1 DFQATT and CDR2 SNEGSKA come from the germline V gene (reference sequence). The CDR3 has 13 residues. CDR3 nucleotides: TGCAGCACCACGGGACTAGCGGGGTTCGAGCAGTACTTC. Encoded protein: CSTTGLAGFEQYF.

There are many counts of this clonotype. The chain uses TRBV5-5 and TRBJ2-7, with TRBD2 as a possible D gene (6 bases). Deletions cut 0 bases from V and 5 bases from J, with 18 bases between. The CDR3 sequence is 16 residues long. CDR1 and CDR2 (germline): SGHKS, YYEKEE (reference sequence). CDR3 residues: CASSLAPTPRGHEQYF. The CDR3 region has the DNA TGTGCCAGCAGCTTGGCCCCTACTCCGCGGGGCCACGAGCAGTACTTC.

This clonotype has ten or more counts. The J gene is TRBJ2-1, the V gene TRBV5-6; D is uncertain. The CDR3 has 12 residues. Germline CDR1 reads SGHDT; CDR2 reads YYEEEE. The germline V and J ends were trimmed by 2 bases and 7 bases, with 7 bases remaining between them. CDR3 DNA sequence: TGTGCCAGCAGCTTTCGACCGAATGAGCAGTTCTTC. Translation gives CASSFRPNEQFF. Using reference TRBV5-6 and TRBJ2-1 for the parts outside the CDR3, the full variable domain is DAGVTQSPTHLIKTRGQQVTLRCSPKSGHDTVSWYQQALGQGPQFIFQYYEEEERQRGNFPDRFSGHQFPNYSSELNVNALLLGDSALYLCASSFRPNEQFFGPGTRLTVL.

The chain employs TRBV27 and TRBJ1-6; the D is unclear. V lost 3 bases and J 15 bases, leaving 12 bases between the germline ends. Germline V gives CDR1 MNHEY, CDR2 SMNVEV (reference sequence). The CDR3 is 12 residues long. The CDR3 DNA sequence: TGTGCCAGCAGTTTTTCTGGGCAGCACCTCCACTTT. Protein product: CASSFSGQHLHF.

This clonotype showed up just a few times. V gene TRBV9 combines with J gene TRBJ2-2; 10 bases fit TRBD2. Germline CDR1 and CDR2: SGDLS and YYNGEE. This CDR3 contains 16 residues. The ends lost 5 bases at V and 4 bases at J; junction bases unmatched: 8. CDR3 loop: CASRGSGTSATGELFF. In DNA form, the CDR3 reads TGTGCCAGCAGGGGTTCCGGGACTAGCGCCACCGGGGAGCTGTTTTTT.